Listed here are 30 T cell receptor beta chains from one sample, sequenced in a study of identical twins. One entry per CDR3 protein results from TCRdb running MiXCR on the 5' RACE reads. The sample carries nearly 650,000 distinct CDR3 sequences, 7.1% recorded once. The data were also submitted as part of a second study, on yellow fever vaccine responses in identical twins.

The source material was PBMCs. All receptors derive from a woman between 18 and 29 years old in good health.

The rearrangement links TRBV7-9 to TRBJ2-7; no reliable D call. Trimming shortened V by 5 bases and J by 7 bases, and 12 bases separated the two germline ends. The CDR3 consists of 12 residues. Germline CDR1 is SEHNR and CDR2 is FQNEAQ (reference sequence). CDR3 protein: CASSPPGEEQYV. CDR3 DNA: TGTGCCAGCAGCCCCCCGGGTGAGGAGCAGTACGTC.

This clonotype was observed at least ten times. The chain couples TRBV29-1 to TRBJ1-1; D is ambiguous. This CDR3 has 13 residues. The V gene lost 4 bases and the J gene lost 1 base, with 10 bases spanning the gap. Germline assignment: CDR1 SQVTM and CDR2 ANQGSEA. CDR3 amino acids: CSVGRDTNTEAFF. The CDR3 DNA reads as TGCAGCGTTGGTCGGGATACGAACACTGAAGCTTTCTTT. Full variable domain (outside the CDR3, taken from reference TRBV29-1 and TRBJ1-1): SAVISQKPSRDICQRGTSLTIQCQVDSQVTMMFWYRQQPGQSLTLIATANQGSEATYESGFVIDKFPISRPNLTFSTLTVSNMSPEDSSIYLCSVGRDTNTEAFFGQGTRLTVV.

This clonotype was seen a handful of times. V usage is TRBV5-1 and J usage is TRBJ2-6; D uncertain. This CDR3 comprises 17 residues. Germline CDR1 is SGHRS and CDR2 is YFSETQ. The germline V and J ends were trimmed by 4 bases and 2 bases, with 16 bases remaining between them. The CDR3 reads CASSPQIARTGANVLTF. In DNA, the CDR3 is TGCGCCAGCAGCCCCCAAATAGCCAGGACTGGGGCCAACGTCCTGACTTTC.

The chain couples TRBV6-5 to TRBJ1-1, with a weak D call TRBD1 (6 bases). Germline assignment: CDR1 MNHEY and CDR2 SVGAGI. Deletions cut 4 bases from V and 8 bases from J, with 14 bases between. CDR3 length: 13 amino acids. The CDR3 sequence is CASSLRTDMEAFF. The CDR3 DNA is TGTGCCAGCAGTTTACGGACAGACATGGAAGCTTTCTTT.

CDR3 nucleotide sequence: TGCAGTGCTAGAGATCCCTTTGCGGGAGTCACCTACAATGAGCAGTTCTTC. This encodes CSARDPFAGVTYNEQFF. The chain joins TRBV20-1 to TRBJ2-1; 7 bases match TRBD2. V lost 0 bases and J lost 2; bases outside the gene matches: 10. CDR3 length: 17 amino acids. CDR1 DFQATT and CDR2 SNEGSKA come from the germline V gene (reference sequence).

This clonotype was observed many times. The chain combines TRBV2 with TRBJ1-4; no reliable D call. The CDR3 has 15 amino acids. The V and J ends lost 5 bases and 3 bases respectively, with 13 bases between them. The germline V gene has CDR1 SNHLY and CDR2 FYNNEI. DNA of the CDR3: TGTGCCAGCAGTATCGAGACCCTGGCTAATGAAAAACTGTTTTTT. This gives the protein CASSIETLANEKLFF.

This rearrangement joins TRBV5-6 to TRBJ2-5; D may match TRBD1 or TRBD2 (5 bases each). Trimming took off 0 bases at V and 0 bases at J, with 12 bases between the two ends. In germline, CDR1 is SGHDT, CDR2 YYEEEE. The CDR3 runs 16 residues. The CDR3 protein is CASSLGGTGYQETQYF. The CDR3 coding sequence is TGTGCCAGCAGCTTGGGGGGGACGGGGTACCAAGAGACCCAGTACTTC.

This clonotype was detected ten times or more. The chain combines TRBV11-1 with TRBJ2-2; 13 bases align to TRBD2. The CDR3 loop spans 18 amino acids. Germline V gene data show CDR1 as SGHAT and CDR2 as FQDESV (reference sequence). With 3 bases clipped from V and 4 bases from J, the junction kept 8 bases outside the gene matches. The CDR3 nucleotides read TGTGCCAGCAGCTTCGGGACTAGCGGGAAGGTTTTCACCGGGGAGCTGTTTTTT. It codes for CASSFGTSGKVFTGELFF.

The chain joins TRBV5-5 to TRBJ2-5; 10 bases agree with TRBD2. V shed 2 bases, J shed 2 bases, and the junction held 6 bases outside the gene matches. The CDR3 spans 16 residues. Germline values: CDR1 SGHKS, CDR2 YYEKEE (reference sequence). CDR3 region: CASSFKLAGAQETQYF. The CDR3 nucleotides are TGTGCCAGCAGCTTCAAGCTAGCGGGGGCGCAAGAGACCCAGTACTTC.

The CDR3 spells CASSPPKAGVNTGELFF. CDR3 DNA: TGTGCCAGCTCACCACCCAAAGCGGGAGTGAACACCGGGGAGCTGTTTTTT. V is TRBV18 and J is TRBJ2-2; 8 bases line up with TRBD2. Germline V gives CDR1 KGHSH, CDR2 LQKENI. The CDR3 consists of 17 residues. J gave up 1 base and V 0 bases, and 4 bases lay outside the gene matches. Together with reference TRBV18 and TRBJ2-2, the CDR3 gives the full variable domain: NAGVMQNPRHLVRRRGQEARLRCSPMKGHSHVYWYRQLPEEGLKFMVYLQKENIIDESGMPKERFSAEFPKEGPSILRIQQVVRGDSAAYFCASSPPKAGVNTGELFFGEGSRLTVL.

This clonotype was counted at least ten times. The CDR3 DNA sequence: TGTGCCAGCAGTCCCCGTGTAGGGTATAATGGCTACACCTTC. Protein product: CASSPRVGYNGYTF. V gene TRBV12-3 or TRBV12-4 combines with J gene TRBJ1-2; D ambiguous. This CDR3 region has 14 residues. Between the trimmed V and J ends, which lost 5 bases and 6 bases, there was a span of 16 bases.

The sample holds a few counts of this clonotype. This sequence joins TRBV29-1 and TRBJ2-4; TRBD2 aligns across 9 bases. Germline-derived CDR1 and CDR2 are SQVTM and ANQGSEA. V lost 7 bases and J lost 0; bases outside the gene matches: 4. The CDR3 totals 14 residues. This CDR3 is CSARLAVAKNIQYF. The CDR3 region has the DNA TGCAGCGCGAGACTAGCGGTAGCCAAAAACATTCAGTACTTC.

In this sample, this clonotype turned up a few times. CDR3 bases: TGCGCCAGCAGGGGACAGGGGCGCACCGGGGAGCTGTTTTTT. Translation: CASRGQGRTGELFF. The rearrangement uses TRBV10-2 and TRBJ2-2; 10 nucleotides match TRBD1. This CDR3 region has 14 residues. Unmatched junction bases numbered 2, after V lost 6 bases and J lost 4 bases. Germline lookup yields CDR1 WSHSY and CDR2 SAAADI.

A few counts support this clonotype. The J gene is TRBJ2-3, the V gene TRBV10-3, with TRBD2 identical over 10 bases. Germline assignment: CDR1 ENHRY and CDR2 SYGVKD. The CDR3 runs 19 residues. V was pared by 4 bases and J by 2 bases, with 15 bases of the junction left unmatched. CDR3 DNA: TGTGCCATCAGTGTTCTCCCCTCCTCTAGCGGGAGAATCACAGATACGCAGTATTTT. Translating gives CAISVLPSSSGRITDTQYF.

This chain links TRBV7-2 with TRBJ2-5; 9 nucleotides line up with TRBD1. V was clipped by 5 bases and J by 5 bases; unmatched bases: 9. This CDR3 comprises 15 residues. Germline CDR1 is SGHTA and CDR2 is FQGNSA. This CDR3 is CASSPQDRGGETQYF. DNA of the CDR3: TGTGCCAGCAGCCCCCAGGACAGGGGAGGGGAGACCCAGTACTTC.

This clonotype has a handful of counts. The J gene is TRBJ1-6, the V gene TRBV5-1; D remains unclear. The CDR3 covers 14 residues. V lost 3 bases and J 4 bases, leaving 8 bases between the germline ends. Germline V gene lookup returns CDR1 SGHRS and CDR2 YFSETQ. CDR3 region: CASSSTEYNSPLHF. The CDR3, as DNA: TGCGCCAGCAGCTCAACCGAGTATAATTCACCCCTCCACTTT.

The rearrangement links TRBV15 to TRBJ1-1, with 7 bases matching TRBD1. This CDR3 comprises 17 residues. V shed 5 bases, J shed 1 base, and the junction held 13 bases outside the gene matches. Germline V lookup: CDR1 LNHNV, CDR2 YYDKDF (reference sequence). The DNA of the CDR3 is TGTGCCACCAGCCGTTTGGGTTTGCGACAGGGGAACACTGAAGCTTTCTTT. The encoded protein is CATSRLGLRQGNTEAFF.

Ten or more counts support this clonotype. The chain recombines TRBV7-9 with TRBJ1-1; D is ambiguous. Germline V CDR1 and CDR2: SEHNR, FQNEAQ (reference sequence). CDR3 length: 13 amino acids. Trimming stripped 2 bases from V and 1 base from J, with 5 bases between. The CDR3: CASSLWSNTEAFF. The CDR3 region has the DNA TGTGCCAGCAGCTTATGGTCGAACACTGAAGCTTTCTTT.

The CDR3 DNA follows: TGTGCCAGCAGCCAAGATGGGCAACCAAATTCACCCCTCCACTTT. It yields the protein CASSQDGQPNSPLHF. The V gene is TRBV4-2, the J gene TRBJ1-6; D not resolved. The germline V gene has CDR1 LGHNA and CDR2 YNFKEQ. This CDR3 is 15 amino acids long. Trimming left V 0 bases short and J 7 bases short, with 10 bases between.

The chain carries TRBV5-5 and TRBJ2-1; 11 bases are a match to TRBD1. The CDR3 is 15 residues long. With 1 base clipped from V and 15 bases from J, the junction kept 12 bases outside the gene matches. Per the germline V gene, CDR1 is SGHKS and CDR2 is YYEKEE (reference sequence). CDR3 protein: CASSLLRTGGAEWFF. The DNA for the CDR3 is TGTGCCAGCAGCTTGCTTCGGACAGGGGGCGCAGAGTGGTTCTTC.

In this sample, this clonotype turned up many times. The gene calls are TRBV5-1 and TRBJ1-1; TRBD1 matches 8 bases. J was trimmed by 0 bases and V by 4 bases; bases with no gene match: 5. The CDR3 runs to 15 residues. Germline V lookup: CDR1 SGHRS, CDR2 YFSETQ. Here the CDR3 DNA reads TGCGCCAGCAGCAACCCGGGACAGGTGAACACTGAAGCTTTCTTT. It encodes CASSNPGQVNTEAFF.

There are a few counts of this clonotype. The chain combines TRBV3-1 with TRBJ1-1; D unclear. Trimming took off 0 bases at V and 5 bases at J, with 10 bases between the two ends. Germline lookup yields CDR1 LGHDT and CDR2 YNNKEL (reference sequence). The CDR3 covers 14 residues. The CDR3 sequence is CASSQELGGTEAFF. DNA of the CDR3: TGTGCCAGCAGCCAAGAGTTAGGAGGAACTGAAGCTTTCTTT.

This clonotype was seen only a few times. The CDR3 DNA reads as TGCAGCGTTGAAGCAGGGGACGGCAATGAGCAGTTCTTC. Amino acids: CSVEAGDGNEQFF. The chain couples TRBV29-1 to TRBJ2-1; the D gene is possibly TRBD1 (6 bases). The CDR3 has 13 residues. Germline V gene data show CDR1 as SQVTM and CDR2 as ANQGSEA. V was trimmed by 1 base and J by 6 bases, leaving 10 bases between them.

This chain joins TRBV20-1 and TRBJ2-7, with D possibly matching TRBD1 (5 bases). CDR3 length: 11 residues. The V end lost 6 bases, the J end lost 1 base, and 7 bases lay between the germline ends. Per the germline V gene, CDR1 is DFQATT and CDR2 is SNEGSKA (reference sequence). The CDR3 sequence: CSADSSYEQYF. CDR3 nucleotide sequence: TGCAGTGCCGACAGTTCCTACGAGCAGTACTTC.

Concerning this clonotype itself: This may arise from a read error, as a much more abundant clone is one base away. The chain recombines TRBV4-1 with TRBJ2-3; 9 positions match TRBD2. CDR3 size: 15 residues. Germline V lookup: CDR1 MGHRA, CDR2 YSYEKL. The CDR3 loop reads CASSQSGLATDMQYF. CDR3 DNA sequence: TGCGCCAGCAGCCAGTCGGGACTAGCTACAGATATGCAGTATTTT.

This clonotype has at least ten counts. In this CDR3 the conserved last residue, phenylalanine or tryptophan, is missing, so a read error is likely. The V and J genes are TRBV20-1 and TRBJ2-5, with a weak D call TRBD2 (5 bases). Germline V gene data show CDR1 as DFQATT and CDR2 as SNEGSKA (reference sequence). V was cut by 3 bases and J by 5 bases, with 10 bases left in between. The CDR3 is made up of 12 amino acids. The CDR3 region is CSASVRGETQYS. In DNA, the CDR3 is TGCAGTGCTAGTGTGAGAGGGGAGACCCAGTACTCC.

This clonotype was counted ten times or more. The CDR3 here is CASSPGQGDYTEAFF. The CDR3 region has the DNA TGTGCCAGCAGCCCTGGACAGGGGGACTACACTGAAGCTTTCTTT. The chain recombines TRBV7-6 with TRBJ1-1, with 10 bases aligning to TRBD1. Losses at the gene ends were 5 bases for V and 3 bases for J; bases not matched to a gene: 6. Germline V gives CDR1 SGHVS, CDR2 FNYEAQ. There are 15 residues in the CDR3.

The chain has TRBV11-3 and TRBJ2-2; TRBD2 matches at 8 bases. The CDR3 is 16 residues long. The germline V gene encodes CDR1 SGHNT and CDR2 YENEEA. J lost 1 base, V lost 4 bases, and 5 bases had no gene match. The CDR3 region has the DNA TGTGCCAGCAGCTACACGGGACTAGTGAACACCGGGGAGCTGTTTTTT. It specifies CASSYTGLVNTGELFF.

The J gene is TRBJ2-2, the V gene TRBV27; no clear D. The CDR3 loop spans 14 amino acids. Germline V CDR1 and CDR2: MNHEY, SMNVEV (reference sequence). V was pared by 3 bases and J by 6 bases, with 11 bases between. The CDR3 nucleotides read TGTGCCAGCAGTTTCGACCGGGCGTCCGGGGAGCTGTTTTTT. Translated: CASSFDRASGELFF.

This clonotype was recorded a few times. A clone one base away is much larger, so this may be a read error. The rearrangement links TRBV28 to TRBJ2-1, with TRBD2 matching 9 bases. From germline, CDR1 is MDHEN and CDR2 SYDVKM. Trimming cost V 1 base and J 8 bases; bases outside gene matches: 18. The CDR3 is made up of 19 amino acids. The CDR3 nucleotides read TGTGCCAGCAGTTTATTGGAGGGCGGGGTAGCGGGGGAAGGGGATGAGCAGTTCTTC. It yields the protein CASSLLEGGVAGEGDEQFF.